Shown below are 17 T cell receptor beta chains from a single sample sequenced in a study of blood T cells in healthy people across ages. With a J-beta primer mix and a sample-barcoded 5' primer, a second PCR ran roughly 6 to 11 cycles. TCRdb fed the 5' RACE reads into MiXCR, producing one record per CDR3 protein. The sample has 780,000 or so distinct CDR3 sequences; roughly 50% are singletons. The sequenced sample consisted of blood. These receptors were taken from a middle-aged man in good health.

This clonotype has just one count. V and J are TRBV21-1 and TRBJ2-7; TRBD1, the table's D call, lacks a check against the DNA. TRBV21-1 is given as a pseudogene. This CDR3 is 16 amino acids long. Written as DNA, the CDR3 is TGTGCCAGCAGCAAAGCCGGGACAGAGAGCTCCTACGAGCAGTACTTC. This codes for CASSKAGTESSYEQYF.

V usage is TRBV7-9 and J usage is TRBJ1-2, with TRBD1 identical over 9 bases. Germline CDR1 reads SEHNR; CDR2 reads FQNEAQ (reference sequence). This CDR3 spans 15 amino acids. The ends lost 4 bases at V and 6 bases at J; junction bases unmatched: 9. The CDR3, as DNA: TGTGCCAGCAGCTCGGGACAGGGAGCGCCGGATGGCTACACCTTC. Amino acid sequence: CASSSGQGAPDGYTF.

The chain combines TRBV15 with TRBJ2-1; D might be TRBD2 (5 bases). With 5 bases removed from V and 4 bases from J, the gap between germline ends came to 12 bases. Germline V CDR1 and CDR2: LNHNV, YYDKDF (reference sequence). This CDR3 comprises 14 residues. The CDR3 here is CATSEGVGYNEQFF. CDR3 sequence (DNA): TGTGCCACCAGCGAGGGTGTTGGGTACAATGAGCAGTTCTTC.

This chain connects TRBV20-1 to TRBJ1-2, with D possibly being TRBD1 (6 bases). Germline V gene lookup returns CDR1 DFQATT and CDR2 SNEGSKA (reference sequence). V was trimmed by 7 bases and J by 3 bases, leaving 12 bases between them. The CDR3 consists of 12 residues. As DNA, the CDR3 is TGCAGTGTAGAGACAGGCCACTATGGCTACACCTTC. Its protein product is CSVETGHYGYTF.

The V and J genes are TRBV6-6 and TRBJ1-1; D gene unclear. Germline V gene lookup returns CDR1 MNHNY and CDR2 SVGAGI (reference sequence). CDR3 length equals 12 residues. The ends were cut back, 2 bases at V and 5 bases at J, with 6 bases in the middle. CDR3 coding DNA: TGTGCCAGCAGTTACATGGGGACTGAAGCTTTCTTT. Translated, it gives CASSYMGTEAFF.

The rearrangement joins TRBV24-1 to TRBJ2-1; D gene ambiguous. The J call could be wrong; TRBJ2-7 is a better fit for the DNA end. Per germline, CDR1 KGHDR and CDR2 SFDVKD. This CDR3 is built from 15 residues. CDR3 nucleotide sequence: TGTGCCACCAGTGATGTTAGTGTCTCCTACAATGAGCAGTACTTC. Amino acid sequence: CATSDVSVSYNEQYF.

V gene TRBV6-5 combines with J gene TRBJ1-4, with 11 bases aligning to TRBD1. The germline V gene encodes CDR1 MNHEY and CDR2 SVGAGI. The V segment lost 2 bases and the J segment 8 bases; nucleotides outside the gene matches: 4. The length of the CDR3 is 15 residues. In DNA form, the CDR3 reads TGTGCCAGCAGTTACGAGGGACAGGGGGACGAAAAACTGTTTTTT. Amino acids: CASSYEGQGDEKLFF.

The J gene is TRBJ2-7, the V gene TRBV20-1; D unclear. The V and J ends lost 0 bases and 0 bases respectively, with 15 bases between them. Looked up from germline, CDR1 is DFQATT and CDR2 is SNEGSKA (reference sequence). The CDR3 runs to 16 residues. CDR3 sequence (DNA): TGCAGTGCTAGAGATCCTGTAGCACCTAGCTCCTACGAGCAGTACTTC. This translates into CSARDPVAPSSYEQYF.

This chain links TRBV7-9 with TRBJ2-5; TRBD1 is a possible D gene (5 bases). The V gene's germline CDR1 is SEHNR and CDR2 FQNEAQ (reference sequence). V was trimmed by 5 bases and J by 5 bases, leaving 12 bases between them. The CDR3 length is 13 residues. The CDR3 loop is CASSGAGWETQYF. The CDR3 nucleotides read TGTGCCAGCAGCGGAGCAGGGTGGGAGACCCAGTACTTC.

This clonotype was counted a few times. This chain links TRBV7-2 with TRBJ2-7; TRBD2 aligns across 9 bases. Germline-derived CDR1 and CDR2 are SGHTA and FQGNSA. V lost 0 bases, J lost 3 bases, and 12 bases stayed unmatched. This CDR3 region has 18 residues. CDR3: CASSLASGAGGYNYEQYF. CDR3 in DNA: TGTGCCAGCAGCTTAGCTTCGGGAGCGGGAGGTTACAACTACGAGCAGTACTTC.

This clonotype showed up just a few times. The chain carries TRBV6-5 and TRBJ2-2; unclear D gene. The germline V gene encodes CDR1 MNHEY and CDR2 SVGAGI. V shed 5 bases and J shed 6 bases, with 10 bases lying between them. The CDR3 runs 13 residues. In DNA, the CDR3 is TGTGCCAGCAGTCGGACCGCGCCCGGGGAGCTGTTTTTT. It is translated as CASSRTAPGELFF.

The rearrangement joins TRBV29-1 to TRBJ1-2, with a weak D call TRBD1 (6 bases). Per the germline V gene, CDR1 is SQVTM and CDR2 is ANQGSEA. Between the trimmed V and J ends, which lost 3 bases and 6 bases, there was a span of 20 bases. The CDR3 runs to 15 residues. DNA of the CDR3: TGCAGCGTTGAGCCCAGGGGCGACGGACCCCATGGCTACACCTTC. The encoded protein is CSVEPRGDGPHGYTF.

This sequence joins TRBV7-9 and TRBJ1-2; TRBD1 is a possible D gene (6 bases). The CDR3 is made up of 16 amino acids. Looked up from germline, CDR1 is SEHNR and CDR2 is FQNEAQ (reference sequence). Between the trimmed V and J ends, which lost 0 bases and 4 bases, there was a span of 15 bases. DNA for the CDR3: TGTGCCAGCAGCTTAGCGTTCGGGGAAGGGGGCTATGGCTACACCTTC. This encodes CASSLAFGEGGYGYTF. The full variable domain, completed using reference TRBV7-9 and TRBJ1-2, is DTGVSQNPRHKITKRGQNVTFRCDPISEHNRLYWYRQTLGQGPEFLTYFQNEAQLEKSRLLSDRFSAERPKGSFSTLEIQRTEQGDSAMYLCASSLAFGEGGYGYTFGSGTRLTVV.

In its sample, this clonotype was seen a few times. The gene calls are TRBV7-9 and TRBJ2-5; no firm D call. V was cut by 5 bases and J by 1 base, with 14 bases left in between. The CDR3 totals 15 residues. Germline CDR1 and CDR2: SEHNR and FQNEAQ (reference sequence). The CDR3 DNA follows: TGTGCCAGCAGCGCACTGCCCGAAGTCCAAGAGACCCAGTACTTC. Its translation is CASSALPEVQETQYF.

The chain links TRBV11-2 to TRBJ2-3; 10 bases map to TRBD2. This CDR3 is 18 amino acids long. Germline V gene sequence: CDR1 SGHAT, CDR2 FQNNGV. Unmatched junction bases numbered 10, after V lost 1 base and J lost 3 bases. This CDR3 is CASSLAQLAGVGTDTQYF. CDR3 coding DNA: TGTGCCAGCAGCTTAGCTCAGCTAGCGGGAGTTGGGACAGATACGCAGTATTTT.

The chain uses TRBV28 and TRBJ2-1; D might be TRBD1 (5 bases). This CDR3 spans 16 amino acids. Trimming took 1 base from V and 3 from J, leaving 13 bases between them. Germline CDR1 and CDR2: MDHEN and SYDVKM. In DNA, the CDR3 is TGTGCCAGCAGTTTATTAAGGGGTTCCCTCTACAATGAGCAGTTCTTC. Protein product: CASSLLRGSLYNEQFF.

The chain uses TRBV7-9 and TRBJ2-1; the D gene could be TRBD1 or TRBD2 (5 bases each). The CDR3 is 13 amino acids. The V and J ends lost 5 bases and 13 bases respectively, with 18 bases between them. The V gene's germline CDR1 is SEHNR and CDR2 FQNEAQ (reference sequence). CDR3 DNA sequence: TGTGCCAGCAGCCGGGACGGTGTAGAGACCCAGTTCTTC. It yields the protein CASSRDGVETQFF. The whole variable domain, filled in from reference TRBV7-9 and TRBJ2-1, reads DTGVSQNPRHKITKRGQNVTFRCDPISEHNRLYWYRQTLGQGPEFLTYFQNEAQLEKSRLLSDRFSAERPKGSFSTLEIQRTEQGDSAMYLCASSRDGVETQFFGPGTRLTVL.